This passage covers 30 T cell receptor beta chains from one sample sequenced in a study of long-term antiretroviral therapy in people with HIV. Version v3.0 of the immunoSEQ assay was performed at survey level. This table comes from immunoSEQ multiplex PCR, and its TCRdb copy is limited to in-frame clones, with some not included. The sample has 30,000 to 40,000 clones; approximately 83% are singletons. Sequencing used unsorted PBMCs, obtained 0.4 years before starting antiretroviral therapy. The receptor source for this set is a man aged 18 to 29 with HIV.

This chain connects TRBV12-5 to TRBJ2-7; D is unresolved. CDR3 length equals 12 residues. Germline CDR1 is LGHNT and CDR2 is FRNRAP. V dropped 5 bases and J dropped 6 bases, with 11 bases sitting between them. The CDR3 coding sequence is TGTGCTAGTGGTAACCCGGAAAGCGAGCAGTACTTC. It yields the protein CASGNPESEQYF.

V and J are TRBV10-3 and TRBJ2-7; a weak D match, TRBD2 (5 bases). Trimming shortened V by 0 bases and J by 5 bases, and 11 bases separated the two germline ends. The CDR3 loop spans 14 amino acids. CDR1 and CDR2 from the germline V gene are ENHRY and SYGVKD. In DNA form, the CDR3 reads TGTGCCATCAGTGAGTCGGGAGTAGCCGACGAGCAGTACTTC. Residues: CAISESGVADEQYF.

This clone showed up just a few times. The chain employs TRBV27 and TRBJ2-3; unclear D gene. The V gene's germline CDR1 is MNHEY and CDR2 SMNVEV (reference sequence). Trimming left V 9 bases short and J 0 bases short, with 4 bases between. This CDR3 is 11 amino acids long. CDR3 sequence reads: CASTSTDTQYF. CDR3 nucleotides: TGTGCCAGTACTAGCACAGATACGCAGTATTTT.

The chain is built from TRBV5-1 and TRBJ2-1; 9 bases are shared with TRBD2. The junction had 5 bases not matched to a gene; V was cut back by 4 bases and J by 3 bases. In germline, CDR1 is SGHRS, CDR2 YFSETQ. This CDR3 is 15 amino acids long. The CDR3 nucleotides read TGCGCCAGCAGCCAGGGACTAGCCGACTACAATGAGCAGTTCTTC. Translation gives CASSQGLADYNEQFF.

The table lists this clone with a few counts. The DNA of the CDR3 is TGCAGCGTTGAAGGGGCAGGGGGCCCCTACGAGCAGTACTTC. This gives the protein CSVEGAGGPYEQYF. The chain combines TRBV29-1 with TRBJ2-7, with TRBD1 matching 8 bases. The CDR3 sequence is 14 residues long. Germline V lookup: CDR1 SQVTM, CDR2 ANQGSEA. Germline trimming cut 1 base from V and 2 bases from J; bases unmatched to any gene: 4.

The CDR3 sequence is CASSVGGLKNYGYTF. The CDR3 nucleotides read TGTGCCAGCAGTGTGGGGGGTTTGAAGAACTATGGCTACACCTTC. V is TRBV28 and J is TRBJ1-2, with D perhaps matching TRBD1 (5 bases). The CDR3 extends over 15 amino acids. V lost 5 bases and J 2 bases, leaving 15 bases between the germline ends. Germline V gene data show CDR1 as MDHEN and CDR2 as SYDVKM.

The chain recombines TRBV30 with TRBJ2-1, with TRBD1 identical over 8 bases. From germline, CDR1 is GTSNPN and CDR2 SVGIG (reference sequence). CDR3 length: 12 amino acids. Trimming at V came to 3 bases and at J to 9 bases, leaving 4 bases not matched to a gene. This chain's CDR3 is CAWSGQGVEQFF. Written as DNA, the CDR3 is TGTGCCTGGAGCGGACAGGGTGTTGAGCAGTTCTTC.

Written as DNA, the CDR3 is TGTGCCAGCAGTGAAGGACGGGGCCTCAACTATGGCTACACCTTC. This encodes CASSEGRGLNYGYTF. V is TRBV25-1 and J is TRBJ1-2, with a weak D call TRBD1 (5 bases). The CDR3 covers 15 residues. V lost 2 bases, J lost 2 bases, and 12 bases lay in between. The germline V gene encodes CDR1 MGHDK and CDR2 SYGVNS.

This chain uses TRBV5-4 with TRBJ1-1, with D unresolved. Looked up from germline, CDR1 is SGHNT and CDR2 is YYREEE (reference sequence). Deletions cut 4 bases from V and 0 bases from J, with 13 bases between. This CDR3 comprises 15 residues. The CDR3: CASSQSRQLNTEAFF. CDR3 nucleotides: TGTGCCAGCAGCCAAAGCCGACAACTGAACACTGAAGCTTTCTTT.

The CDR3 coding sequence is TGTGCCAGCAGCGTAGTCATACCGAACACTGAAGCTTTCTTT. Its translation: CASSVVIPNTEAFF. The gene calls are TRBV9 and TRBJ1-1; D gene unclear. The CDR3 spans 14 residues. The V end was cut by 0 bases, the J end by 1 base, with 7 bases between. Germline CDR1 is SGDLS and CDR2 is YYNGEE. Looking up the rest from reference TRBV9 and TRBJ1-1 gives the full variable domain: DSGVTQTPKHLITATGQRVTLRCSPRSGDLSVYWYQQSLDQGLQFLIQYYNGEERAKGNILERFSAQQFPDLHSELNLSSLELGDSALYFCASSVVIPNTEAFFGQGTRLTVV.

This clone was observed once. CDR3 DNA: TGTGCCAGCAGTGAGAAGACTAGCGGGGGTTGGGAGACCCAGTACTTC. This gives the protein CASSEKTSGGWETQYF. The gene calls are TRBV6-1 and TRBJ2-5, with 12 bases lining up with TRBD2. CDR3 size: 16 residues. The germline V gene has CDR1 MNHNS and CDR2 SASEGT. J lost 5 bases, V lost 3 bases, and 7 bases had no gene match.

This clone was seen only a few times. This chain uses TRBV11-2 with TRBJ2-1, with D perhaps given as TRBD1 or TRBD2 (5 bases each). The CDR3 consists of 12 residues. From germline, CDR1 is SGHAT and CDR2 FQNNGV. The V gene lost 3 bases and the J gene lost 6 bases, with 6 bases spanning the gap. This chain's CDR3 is CASSFGGNEQFF. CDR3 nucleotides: TGTGCCAGCAGCTTTGGGGGCAATGAGCAGTTCTTC.

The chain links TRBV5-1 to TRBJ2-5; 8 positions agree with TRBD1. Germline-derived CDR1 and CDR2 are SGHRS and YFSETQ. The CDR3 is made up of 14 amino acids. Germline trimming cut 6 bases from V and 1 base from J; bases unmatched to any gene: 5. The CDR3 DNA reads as TGCGCCAGCAACTTACAGGGGGGCCAAGAGACCCAGTACTTC. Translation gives CASNLQGGQETQYF. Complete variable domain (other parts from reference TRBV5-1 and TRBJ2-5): KAGVTQTPRYLIKTRGQQVTLSCSPISGHRSVSWYQQTPGQGLQFLFEYFSETQRNKGNFPGRFSGRQFSNSRSEMNVSTLELGDSALYLCASNLQGGQETQYFGPGTRLLVL.

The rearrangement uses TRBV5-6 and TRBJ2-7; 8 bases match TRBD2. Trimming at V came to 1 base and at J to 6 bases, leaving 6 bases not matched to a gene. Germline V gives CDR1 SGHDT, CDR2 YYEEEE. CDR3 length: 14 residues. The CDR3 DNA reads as TGTGCCAGCAGCTTGCATGGTACTAGCGGCGAGCAGTACTTC. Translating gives CASSLHGTSGEQYF.

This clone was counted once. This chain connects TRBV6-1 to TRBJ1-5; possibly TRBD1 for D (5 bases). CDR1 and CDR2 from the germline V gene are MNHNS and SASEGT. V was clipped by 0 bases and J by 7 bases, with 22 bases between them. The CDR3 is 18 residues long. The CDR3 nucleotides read TGTGCCAGCAGTGAAGCGCCGATTTCAGGGAGGAGAGGGCAGCCCCAGCATTTT. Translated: CASSEAPISGRRGQPQHF.

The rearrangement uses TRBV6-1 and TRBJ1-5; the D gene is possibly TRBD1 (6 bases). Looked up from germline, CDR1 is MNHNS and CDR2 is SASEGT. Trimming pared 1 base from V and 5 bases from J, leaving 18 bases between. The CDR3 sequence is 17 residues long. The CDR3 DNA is TGTGCCAGCAGTGAAGTCTGGTACAGGGTTCAGTATCAGCCCCAGCATTTT. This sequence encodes CASSEVWYRVQYQPQHF.

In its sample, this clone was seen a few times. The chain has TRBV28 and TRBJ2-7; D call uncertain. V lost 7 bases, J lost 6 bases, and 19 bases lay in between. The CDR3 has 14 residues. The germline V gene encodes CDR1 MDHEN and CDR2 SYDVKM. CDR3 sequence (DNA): TGTGCCAGCACGCGAGGCACATATTCGGGCGAGCAGTACTTC. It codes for CASTRGTYSGEQYF.

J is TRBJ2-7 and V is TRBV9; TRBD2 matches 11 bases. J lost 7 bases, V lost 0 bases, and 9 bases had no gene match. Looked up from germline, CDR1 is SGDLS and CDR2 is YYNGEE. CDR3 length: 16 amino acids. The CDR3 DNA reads TGTGCCAGCAGCGTAGACCCCTTAGCGGGAGGGAATGAGCAGTACTTC. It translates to CASSVDPLAGGNEQYF.

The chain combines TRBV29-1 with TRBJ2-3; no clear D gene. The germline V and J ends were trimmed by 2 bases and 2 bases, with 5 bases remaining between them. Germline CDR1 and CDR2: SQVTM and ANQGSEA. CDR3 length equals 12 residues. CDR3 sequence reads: CSVELSTDTQYF. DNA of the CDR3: TGCAGCGTTGAACTATCCACAGATACGCAGTATTTT.

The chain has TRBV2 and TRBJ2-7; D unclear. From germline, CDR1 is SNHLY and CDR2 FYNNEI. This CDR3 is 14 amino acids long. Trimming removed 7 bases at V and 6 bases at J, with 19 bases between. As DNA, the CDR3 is TGTGCCAGCAACCTAGTCGGTTACAGCAGCGAGCAGTACTTC. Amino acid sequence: CASNLVGYSSEQYF.

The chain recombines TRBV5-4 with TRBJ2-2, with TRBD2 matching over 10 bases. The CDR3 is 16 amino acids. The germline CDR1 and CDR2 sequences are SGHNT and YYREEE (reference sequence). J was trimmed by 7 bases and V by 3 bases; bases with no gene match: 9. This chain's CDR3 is CASSSPSGSSIGELFF. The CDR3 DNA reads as TGTGCCAGCAGCTCCCCTAGCGGGAGTTCGATCGGGGAGCTGTTTTTT.

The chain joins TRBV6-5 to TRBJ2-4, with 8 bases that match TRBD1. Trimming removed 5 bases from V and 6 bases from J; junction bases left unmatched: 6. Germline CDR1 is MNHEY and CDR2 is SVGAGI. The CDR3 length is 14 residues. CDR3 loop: CASSTDRERNIQYF. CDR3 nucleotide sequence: TGTGCCAGCAGTACGGACAGGGAACGAAACATTCAGTACTTC.

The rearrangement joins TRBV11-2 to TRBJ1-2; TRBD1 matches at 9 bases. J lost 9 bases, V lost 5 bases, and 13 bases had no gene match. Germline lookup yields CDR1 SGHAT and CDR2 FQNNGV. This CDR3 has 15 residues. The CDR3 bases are TGTGCCAGCAGCCCTCAGGGACAGGGCGCTGATCGCTACACCTTC. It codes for CASSPQGQGADRYTF.

CDR3 protein: CASNADRLGPGNTIYF. CDR3 bases: TGTGCCAGTAACGCGGACAGGCTAGGGCCTGGAAACACCATATATTTT. This chain joins TRBV19 and TRBJ1-3, with 7 bases fitting TRBD1. Losses at the gene ends were 7 bases for V and 2 bases for J; bases not matched to a gene: 11. CDR1 LNHDA and CDR2 SQIVND come from the germline V gene (reference sequence). The CDR3 is 16 amino acids. The entire variable domain, with the rest obtained from reference TRBV19 and TRBJ1-3, is as follows: DGGITQSPKYLFRKEGQNVTLSCEQNLNHDAMYWYRQDPGQGLRLIYYSQIVNDFQKGDIAEGYSVSREKKESFPLTVTSAQKNPTAFYLCASNADRLGPGNTIYFGEGSWLTVV.

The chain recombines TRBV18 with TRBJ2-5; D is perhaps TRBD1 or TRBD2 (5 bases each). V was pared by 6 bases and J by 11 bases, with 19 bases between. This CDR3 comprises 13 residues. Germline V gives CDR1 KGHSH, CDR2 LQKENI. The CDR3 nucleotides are TGTGCCAGCTCCCCGGGACCCCAGATGCGGCAGTACTTC. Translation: CASSPGPQMRQYF.

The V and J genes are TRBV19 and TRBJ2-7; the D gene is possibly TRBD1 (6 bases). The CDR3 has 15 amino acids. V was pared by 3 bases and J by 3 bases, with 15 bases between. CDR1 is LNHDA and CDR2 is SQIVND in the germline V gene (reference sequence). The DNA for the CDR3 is TGTGCCAGTAGTATGTCCGGGACACTTCTCTACGAGCAGTACTTC. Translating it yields CASSMSGTLLYEQYF.

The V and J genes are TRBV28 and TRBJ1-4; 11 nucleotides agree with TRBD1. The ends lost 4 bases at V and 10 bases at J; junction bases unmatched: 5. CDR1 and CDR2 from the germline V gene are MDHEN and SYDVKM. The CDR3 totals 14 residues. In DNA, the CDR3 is TGTGCCAGCAGTTCAGGGACAGGGGGTGGAAAACTGTTTTTT. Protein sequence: CASSSGTGGGKLFF.

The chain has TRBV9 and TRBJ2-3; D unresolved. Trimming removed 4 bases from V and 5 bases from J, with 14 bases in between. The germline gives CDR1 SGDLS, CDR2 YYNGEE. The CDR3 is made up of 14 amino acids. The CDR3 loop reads CASSLLWAEDTQYF. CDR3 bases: TGTGCCAGCAGCCTTCTTTGGGCGGAAGATACGCAGTATTTT.

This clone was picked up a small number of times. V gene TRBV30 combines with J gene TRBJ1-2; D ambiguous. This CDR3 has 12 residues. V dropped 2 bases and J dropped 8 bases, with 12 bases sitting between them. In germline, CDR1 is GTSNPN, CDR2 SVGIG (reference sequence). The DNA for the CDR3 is TGTGCCTGGAGTCGCCCTACGGGAGGCTACACCTTC. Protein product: CAWSRPTGGYTF.

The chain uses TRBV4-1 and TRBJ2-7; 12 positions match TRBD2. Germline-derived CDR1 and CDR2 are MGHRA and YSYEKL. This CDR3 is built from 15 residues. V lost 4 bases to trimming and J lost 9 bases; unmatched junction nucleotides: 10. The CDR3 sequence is CASSRGASGGAGQYF. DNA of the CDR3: TGCGCCAGCAGCCGGGGGGCTAGCGGGGGGGCTGGGCAGTACTTC.